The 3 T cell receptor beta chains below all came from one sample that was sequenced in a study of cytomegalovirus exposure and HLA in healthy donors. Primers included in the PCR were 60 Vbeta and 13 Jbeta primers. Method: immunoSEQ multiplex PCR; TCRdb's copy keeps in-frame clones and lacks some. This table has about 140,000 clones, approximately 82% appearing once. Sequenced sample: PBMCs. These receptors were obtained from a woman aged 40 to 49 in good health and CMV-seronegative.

CDR3 sequence reads: CATSGYGTSGIYNEQFF. CDR3 bases: TGTGCCACCAGCGGATACGGGACTAGCGGGATCTACAATGAGCAGTTCTTC. The chain employs TRBV15 and TRBJ2-1; 13 bases are a match to TRBD2. This CDR3 is built from 17 residues. Trimming removed 5 bases from V and 3 bases from J; junction bases left unmatched: 7. CDR1 is LNHNV and CDR2 is YYDKDF in the germline V gene (reference sequence).

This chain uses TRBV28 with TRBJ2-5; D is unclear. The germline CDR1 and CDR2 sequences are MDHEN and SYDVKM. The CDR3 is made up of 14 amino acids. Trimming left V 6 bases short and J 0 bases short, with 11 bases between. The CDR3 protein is CASRVDTYQETQYF. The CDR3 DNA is TGTGCCAGCAGGGTCGACACTTACCAAGAGACCCAGTACTTC.

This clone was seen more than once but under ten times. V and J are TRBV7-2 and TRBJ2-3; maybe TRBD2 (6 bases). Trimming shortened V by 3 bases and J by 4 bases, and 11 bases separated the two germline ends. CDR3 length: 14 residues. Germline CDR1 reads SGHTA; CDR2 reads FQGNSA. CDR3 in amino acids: CASSFAGRSDTQYF. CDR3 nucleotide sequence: TGTGCCAGCAGCTTTGCGGGACGCTCAGATACGCAGTATTTT.